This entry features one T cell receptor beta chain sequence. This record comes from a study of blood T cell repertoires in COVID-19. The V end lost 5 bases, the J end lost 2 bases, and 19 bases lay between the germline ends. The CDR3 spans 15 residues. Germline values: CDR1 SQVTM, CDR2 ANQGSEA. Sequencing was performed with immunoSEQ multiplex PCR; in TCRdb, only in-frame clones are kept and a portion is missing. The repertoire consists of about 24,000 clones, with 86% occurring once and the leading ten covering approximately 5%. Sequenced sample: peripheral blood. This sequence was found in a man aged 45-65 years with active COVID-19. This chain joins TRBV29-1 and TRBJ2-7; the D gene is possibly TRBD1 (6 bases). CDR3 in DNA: TGCAGCGTTTTAGGACAGTCACCCCTCACCTACGAGCAGTACTTC. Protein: CSVLGQSPLTYEQYF.